This TCR beta chain was observed in a study of cytomegalovirus exposure and HLA in healthy donors. Study-level background: A subsequent analysis reported that the 120 or so validation repertoires were produced on the same platform that had also been used for the roughly 710 first-cohort repertoires.

Sequencing was performed with immunoSEQ multiplex PCR; in TCRdb, only in-frame clones are kept and a portion is missing. The sample comprises 200,000 to 250,000 clones, about 86% of which are singletons, and about 3% rests with the top ten. Sequencing input: PBMCs. This receptor was identified in a woman younger than 30 in good health and CMV-seronegative.

CDR3 nucleotides: TGTGCCAGCTCACCGGGACCTAGCGGGGGCCAAGAGACCCAGTACTTC. Residues: CASSPGPSGGQETQYF. V usage is TRBV18 and J usage is TRBJ2-5; the match to TRBD2 covers 10 bases. In germline, CDR1 is KGHSH, CDR2 LQKENI. This CDR3 spans 16 amino acids. V was clipped by 3 bases and J by 1 base; unmatched bases: 5.